This T cell receptor beta chain was obtained from a study of cytomegalovirus exposure and HLA in healthy donors listed by TCRdb under 2017. General notes on the study: According to an earlier analysis of 587 of the donors, about 170 million T cells yielded roughly 110 million unique TCR beta sequences and approximately 300 Gb of sequence data. The study aimed to test whether signatures of past pathogen exposure could be identified by cataloging public T cell receptors. To decide whether each TCR beta V gene segment behaved as functional or pseudogenic, an earlier analysis of approximately 620 of the donors relied on high-throughput TCR beta sequencing. The genetic ancestry cluster associated with self-reported Caucasian donors included approximately 85% of the roughly 390 genotyped donors. An early release covering roughly 600 HLA-typed donors comprised approximately 290 gigabases of sequencing data and roughly 86 million unique TCR sequences. In addition to the first cohort of roughly 670 subjects, a separate validation cohort of 120 different subjects was used. Using immunosequencing, the study profiled T cell repertoires from 500 to 800 subjects and related those repertoires to cytomegalovirus serostatus. All discovery cohort repertoires had been generated using a single sequencing platform. Both class I and class II loci were covered by HLA typing, at four-digit resolution. The study combined high-throughput TCR immunosequencing, statistical association of individual TCRs with disease status, and machine learning to predict cytomegalovirus infection status. The later analysis used no new phenotypic data to find candidate immune exposures, relying instead on TCR beta sequences and their occurrence across donors. A later genetic analysis took genome-wide SNP genotypes for about 55% of the roughly 670 donors and used that subset as a discovery cohort. The number of donors typed differed by locus, with 629-630 for A, B, C, DRB1 and DQB1, 522 for DQA1, 606 for DPA1, and under 490 for DPB1. Because of strong linkage in the cohort, roughly five DR-DQ haplotypes were treated as single units for association and clustering. Donor age, sex, ethnicity and CMV serostatus were compiled together with the repertoire data. To study patterns of TCR occurrence, a later analysis re-analyzed previously published TCR beta repertoires from 600 to 750 donors and added high-resolution HLA genotyping. Among 398 genotyped donors of the cohort, an average of approximately 240,000 unique TCR beta nucleotide sequences were sequenced per donor, 15% to 20% of them non-productive.

Library creation used the immunoSEQ multiplex PCR assay. The multiplex PCR relied on a mix of 60 forward primers for TCR Vbeta segments and 13 reverse primers for TCR Jbeta segments. A multiplex PCR assay on genomic DNA amplified the CDR3 region of rearranged TCR beta genes. The amplified TCR beta libraries were sequenced on the Illumina HiSeq System as 87-base-pair reads. The original methods were these. In a later analysis, roughly 80 million unique TCR beta chains were counted across the approximately 620 repertoires, and roughly 10 million of these chains were shared by at least two donors. A nearest-neighbor algorithm error-corrected the raw reads and collapsed the reads into unique sequences, merging closely related sequences to remove PCR and sequencing errors. To assign V, D and J gene segments, CDR3 sequences were aligned to IMGT reference sequences. For a sequence to be retained, a match of at least six nucleotides was required to both a V gene segment and a J gene segment. Rearrangements were called productive when the CDR3 lacked stop codons and stayed in frame with V and J; all others were non-productive. CDR3 was defined according to IMGT convention as the region running from the second conserved V-encoded cysteine to the conserved J-encoded phenylalanine. Sequences without an unambiguous match to a single V gene segment were excluded from the earlier analysis of 450 to 650 of the donors. In an earlier analysis of more than 500 of the donors, a V segment was called functional when productive rearrangements were above 56.7%, and segregating when the standard deviation between donors exceeded 5%. A statistical classification framework was developed to diagnose cytomegalovirus status using the catalog of TCR beta chain sequences. In a later analysis, TCR nucleotide sequences were compared against IMGT/GENE-DB human TR gene sequences so that V and J genes could be assigned. A later analysis assigned CDR3 sequences and most-parsimonious VDJ recombination scenarios with the TCRdist pipeline. In a later analysis, each TCR beta chain was defined by its CDR3 amino acid sequence together with its V-gene family, and reads without a unique V-gene family were excluded. To address suspected cross-contamination and a sequencing artifact, a later analysis removed a few hundred highly shared, low-generation-probability nucleotide sequences. In a later analysis, a clonal expansion index for each public chain was calculated from normalized within-repertoire ranks of inferred template counts. A later analysis computed generation probabilities with a VDJ recombination model fitted to out-of-frame rearrangements, and checked the results against IGoR. In a later analysis, TCR-TCR, TCR-HLA and TCR-CMV co-occurrence was scored with hypergeometric tests, and a repertoire-size bias correction was applied to TCR pairs. False discovery rates were estimated in a later analysis by permuting HLA or CMV assignments 20 times. A later analysis grouped co-occurring TCRs with DBSCAN, adding TCRdist sequence similarity when clustering within HLA-allele-positive subsets. Repertoires with fewer than 30,000 or more than 120,000 public chains were left out of co-occurrence clustering, as were about 5 repertoires with anomalous nucleotide sharing. In TCRdb, the immuneACCESS table is reduced to in-frame sequences with V and J assigned. These tables do not hold every clone; where another copy was compared, an unresolved V gene accounts for under half, and the others remain unexplained. V and J calls and clone size are as listed in that table; D and trimming were resolved from the DNA. The sample has 55,000 to 65,000 clones on record, more than 80% of them singletons. The ten biggest clones cover less than 1.6% of the sample.

The cohort comprised some 680 healthy bone marrow donors. At the time of sampling, all cohort members were nominally healthy, though unrecorded immune exposures were likely present. The donor tested CMV seropositive and was one of the 289 seropositive cohort members. A peripheral blood sample was provided by each donor, and peripheral blood mononuclear cells were used for TCR beta sequencing. The Qiagen DNeasy Blood Extraction Kit was used to extract genomic DNA from the blood cell samples. In the germline V gene (reference sequence), CDR1 corresponds to MNHEY and CDR2 to SMNVEV. V is shortened by 4 bases, J by 4 bases, and the region joining them spans 19 bases. The CDR3 runs 16 residues from the cysteine to the phenylalanine. This entry keeps only the CDR3 DNA: 48 bases, framed from base 1. With respect to this clone: Its antigen remains undetermined. No much larger clonotype is one base removed from it; base qualities were not supplied.

General findings and caveats noted by the study authors: A few of the identified cytomegalovirus-associated TCR beta chains were confirmed in vitro to be specific for cytomegalovirus antigens. In a later analysis, HLA-associated TCR beta chains were found to be more clonally expanded and to have lower generation probabilities than equally common non-associated chains. A further reported finding was that TCR beta sequences accurately predicted the HLA-A and HLA-B alleles for most subjects in the first cohort. Strong co-occurrence of HLA alleles, especially DR and DQ, made assigning TCR associations to individual alleles difficult. A later analysis reported that several top co-occurrence clusters appeared linked to parvovirus B19, influenza, CMV and Epstein-Barr virus. In a later genetic analysis, a missense DCLRE1C variant was associated with V-gene and J-gene trimming of TCR beta chains, and the association was replicated in an independent cohort. In this cohort, only TCR beta chains were sequenced, and detectable features were limited by the absence of alpha or paired-chain data. The study gave a list of over 150 TCR beta chains associated with cytomegalovirus. A later analysis found that TCR association rates varied across HLA loci, with DRB1 alleles showing the most associated TCRs and HLA-C alleles the fewest. Sequencing depth was assumed to be roughly uniform across donors in the presence/absence analyses, though that assumption may not hold. The only immune exposure information available for the cohort was CMV serostatus. A later analysis found that most CMV-associated TCR beta chains appeared HLA-restricted, with HLA associations seemingly driven largely by CMV exposure. Cytomegalovirus status was reported to be diagnosed by the classifier with high specificity and sensitivity in both the original and validation cohorts. Most TCR sequences were observed very rarely across donors, whereas some public TCRs were present in many individuals. According to the authors, the approach could potentially be generalized to other disease states and immunological phenotypes. According to a later genetic analysis, donors in an Asian-associated ancestry cluster had fewer N-insertions in productive TCRs than the approximately 630-donor mean. Specific HLA alleles were associated with about 17,000 TCR beta sequences at a false discovery rate of 0.05 in a later analysis. Correlated functional status among segregating V segments might reflect linkage disequilibrium, but an unknown experimental factor could not be ruled out. Because counts were too low, 15 to 20 rarely observed V segments, including chromosome 9 orphons, were excluded from the earlier analysis of 587 of the donors. The 87-base-pair reads could not distinguish some IMGT-functional V segments, including TRBV6-2 and TRBV6-3, so those segments were excluded. In an earlier analysis of more than 500 of the donors, most TCR beta V segments appeared in productive rearrangements about 87% or about 30% of the time, broadly matching IMGT annotations. Because HLA typing was unavailable for some donors at each locus, only the typed subset was used in association tests. A group of highly shared sequence variants was considered likely to be a technical artifact of the sequencing pipeline.

The V gene is TRBV27 and the J gene is TRBJ1-2, with the D gene not confidently named. The receptor was isolated from a young man in good health and CMV-seropositive. Sequencing input: PBMCs. DNA sequence: TGTGCCAGCAGTTCCGTCCCAGGTGGCGGACTCTATGGCTACACCTTC. This is translated as CASSSVPGGGLYGYTF.